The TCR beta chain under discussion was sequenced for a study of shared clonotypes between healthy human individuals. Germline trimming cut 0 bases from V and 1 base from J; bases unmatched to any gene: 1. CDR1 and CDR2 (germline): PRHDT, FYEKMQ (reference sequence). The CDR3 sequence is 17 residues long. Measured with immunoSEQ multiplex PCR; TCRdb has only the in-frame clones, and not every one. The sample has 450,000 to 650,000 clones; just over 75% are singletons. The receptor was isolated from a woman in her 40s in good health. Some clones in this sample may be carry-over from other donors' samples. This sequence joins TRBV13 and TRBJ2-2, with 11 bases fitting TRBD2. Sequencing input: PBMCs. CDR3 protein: CASSLGGLAGNTGELFF. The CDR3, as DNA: TGTGCCAGCAGCTTAGGCGGACTAGCGGGGAACACCGGGGAGCTGTTTTTT.